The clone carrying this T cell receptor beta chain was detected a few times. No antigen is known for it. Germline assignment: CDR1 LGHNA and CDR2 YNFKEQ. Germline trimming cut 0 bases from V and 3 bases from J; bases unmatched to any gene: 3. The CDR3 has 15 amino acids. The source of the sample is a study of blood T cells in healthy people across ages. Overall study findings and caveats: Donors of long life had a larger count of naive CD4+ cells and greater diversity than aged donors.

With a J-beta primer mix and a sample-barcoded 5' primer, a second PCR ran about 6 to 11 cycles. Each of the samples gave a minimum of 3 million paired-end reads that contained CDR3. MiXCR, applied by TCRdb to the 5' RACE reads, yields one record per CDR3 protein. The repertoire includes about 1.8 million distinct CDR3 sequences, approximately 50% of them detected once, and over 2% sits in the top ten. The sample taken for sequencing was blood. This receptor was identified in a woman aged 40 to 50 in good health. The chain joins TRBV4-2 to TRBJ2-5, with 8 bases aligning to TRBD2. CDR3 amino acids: CASSQESGGEETQYF. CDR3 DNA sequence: TGTGCCAGCAGCCAAGAGTCCGGGGGGGAAGAGACCCAGTACTTC.